Below, 15 T cell receptor beta chains from the same sample are listed, as sequenced in a study of cytomegalovirus exposure and HLA in healthy donors. Amplification used 60 Vbeta primers and 13 Jbeta primers. Method: immunoSEQ multiplex PCR; TCRdb's copy keeps in-frame clones and lacks some. The sample lists some 160,000 clones; around 80% were seen once. The material sequenced was PBMCs. Receptors originate from a woman aged 18-30 years in good health and CMV-seronegative.

A few counts support this clone. The rearrangement links TRBV6-4 to TRBJ2-2; no reliable D call. Germline V CDR1 and CDR2: MRHNA, SNTAGT. V dropped 2 bases and J dropped 4 bases, with 5 bases sitting between them. The CDR3 has 13 amino acids. The CDR3: CASSDRSTGELFF. CDR3 coding DNA: TGTGCCAGCAGTGACCGGTCCACCGGGGAGCTGTTTTTT.

The chain uses TRBV10-1 and TRBJ1-1; no reliable D call. Germline V gene sequence: CDR1 WNHNN, CDR2 SYGVQD (reference sequence). Trimming left V 6 bases short and J 1 base short, with 9 bases between. The CDR3 covers 13 residues. The CDR3 nucleotides are TGCGCCAGCAGAATGGGAGGGAACACTGAAGCTTTCTTT. The encoded protein is CASRMGGNTEAFF.

The chain combines TRBV20-1 with TRBJ1-1, with D uncertain. This CDR3 has 11 residues. The V and J ends lost 3 bases and 1 base respectively, with 3 bases between them. CDR1 and CDR2 (germline): DFQATT, SNEGSKA (reference sequence). The CDR3 reads CSASRNTEAFF. In DNA form, the CDR3 reads TGCAGTGCTAGCAGGAACACTGAAGCTTTCTTT.

This chain uses TRBV6-5 with TRBJ1-4; D uncertain. There are 15 residues in the CDR3. In germline, CDR1 is MNHEY, CDR2 SVGAGI. V was trimmed by 6 bases and J by 3 bases, leaving 14 bases between them. CDR3 bases: TGTGCCAGCAGGCCTGGGCGAGGGCCTAATGAAAAACTGTTTTTT. As protein: CASRPGRGPNEKLFF.

The chain has TRBV5-1 and TRBJ1-2, with a weak D call TRBD1 (6 bases). Trimming pared 4 bases from V and 2 bases from J, leaving 12 bases between. Germline V CDR1 and CDR2: SGHRS, YFSETQ. This CDR3 is 14 amino acids long. The CDR3 here is CASSQQGRNYGYTF. The CDR3 DNA follows: TGCGCCAGCAGCCAGCAGGGGCGGAACTATGGCTACACCTTC.

V and J are TRBV19 and TRBJ1-2; D may be TRBD1 (5 bases). The CDR3 extends over 17 amino acids. Germline-derived CDR1 and CDR2 are LNHDA and SQIVND (reference sequence). Trimming stripped 5 bases from V and 2 bases from J, with 21 bases between. The CDR3: CASSLSTEAIYNYGYTF. In nucleotides, the CDR3 is TGTGCCAGTAGTCTATCGACAGAGGCTATTTACAACTATGGCTACACCTTC.

This clone was detected only once. The chain carries TRBV19 and TRBJ2-4; 10 nucleotides align to TRBD1. From germline, CDR1 is LNHDA and CDR2 SQIVND (reference sequence). With 4 bases clipped from V and 12 bases from J, the junction kept 6 bases outside the gene matches. This CDR3 region has 13 residues. This chain's CDR3 is CASSRDRGSSQYF. The DNA of the CDR3 is TGTGCCAGTAGTAGGGACAGGGGAAGCTCTCAGTACTTC.

This clone is a singleton in its sample. The chain joins TRBV4-1 to TRBJ1-1; D may be TRBD1 (5 bases). Germline V lookup: CDR1 MGHRA, CDR2 YSYEKL. The ends were cut back, 3 bases at V and 8 bases at J, with 13 bases in the middle. This CDR3 region has 13 residues. In DNA, the CDR3 is TGCGCCAGCAGCCAGCTGGGACTTAGGGAAGCTTTCTTT. Translation gives CASSQLGLREAFF.

V is TRBV13 and J is TRBJ2-7; possible D gene TRBD1, 5 bases. The germline CDR1 and CDR2 sequences are PRHDT and FYEKMQ (reference sequence). Trimming left V 0 bases short and J 9 bases short, with 12 bases between. CDR3 length: 13 residues. CDR3 sequence (DNA): TGTGCCAGCAGCTTAGGCCTTCAGGGATTGCAGTACTTC. Encoded protein: CASSLGLQGLQYF.

The chain uses TRBV15 and TRBJ2-5; TRBD1 agrees at 7 bases. V dropped 1 base and J dropped 4; count of bases not matched to a gene: 3. This CDR3 has 14 amino acids. Germline CDR1 is LNHNV and CDR2 is YYDKDF (reference sequence). CDR3 amino acids: CATSRGQGRETQYF. The DNA for the CDR3 is TGTGCCACCAGCAGAGGACAGGGAAGAGAGACCCAGTACTTC.

This chain uses TRBV7-2 with TRBJ1-4, with a tentative D call TRBD1 (5 bases). The germline gives CDR1 SGHTA, CDR2 FQGNSA. The CDR3 length is 15 residues. The V end lost 2 bases, the J end lost 0 bases, and 7 bases lay between the germline ends. CDR3 bases: TGTGCCAGCAGCTTAAAGGGGACAACTAATGAAAAACTGTTTTTT. Its translation: CASSLKGTTNEKLFF.

This clone was picked up a small number of times. The junction differs from germline at one of its ends, possibly a read error. The chain joins TRBV7-9 to TRBJ1-1; D remains ambiguous. CDR3 length equals 10 residues. Germline CDR1 reads SEHNR; CDR2 reads FQNEAQ (reference sequence). The CDR3 region has the DNA TGTTCCAGCACCCCAGAAAAGGCTTTCTTT. It is translated as CSSTPEKAFF.

The V gene is TRBV28, the J gene TRBJ1-5; D is unresolved. The germline CDR1 and CDR2 sequences are MDHEN and SYDVKM. Trimming took off 5 bases at V and 5 bases at J, with 19 bases between the two ends. The CDR3 contains 16 residues. The CDR3 nucleotides read TGTGCCAGCAGTCTGATGACCGCGGCGGGCGATCAGCCCCAGCATTTT. It is translated as CASSLMTAAGDQPQHF.

This rearrangement joins TRBV19 to TRBJ1-2, with unresolved D. The V gene lost 3 bases and the J gene lost 0 bases, with 11 bases spanning the gap. Germline CDR1 LNHDA, CDR2 SQIVND (reference sequence). There are 15 residues in the CDR3. The CDR3 DNA reads TGTGCCAGTAGTATCCCCAGCGCCCCTAACTATGGCTACACCTTC. Translated, it gives CASSIPSAPNYGYTF. Full variable domain (missing parts from reference TRBV19 and TRBJ1-2): DGGITQSPKYLFRKEGQNVTLSCEQNLNHDAMYWYRQDPGQGLRLIYYSQIVNDFQKGDIAEGYSVSREKKESFPLTVTSAQKNPTAFYLCASSIPSAPNYGYTFGSGTRLTVV.

The chain recombines TRBV28 with TRBJ1-5, with D possibly TRBD1 on 5 matching bases. The germline V gene encodes CDR1 MDHEN and CDR2 SYDVKM. The CDR3 is made up of 15 amino acids. V was shortened by 6 bases and J by 0 bases, with 12 bases between the two germline ends. As DNA, the CDR3 is TGTGCCAGCAGGAGACAGTTTTATAGCAATCAGCCCCAGCATTTT. Its translation: CASRRQFYSNQPQHF. The variable domain in full, with the rest retrieved from reference TRBV28 and TRBJ1-5, is DVKVTQSSRYLVKRTGEKVFLECVQDMDHENMFWYRQDPGLGLRLIYFSYDVKMKEKGDIPEGYSVSREKKERFSLILESASTNQTSMYLCASRRQFYSNQPQHFGDGTRLSIL.